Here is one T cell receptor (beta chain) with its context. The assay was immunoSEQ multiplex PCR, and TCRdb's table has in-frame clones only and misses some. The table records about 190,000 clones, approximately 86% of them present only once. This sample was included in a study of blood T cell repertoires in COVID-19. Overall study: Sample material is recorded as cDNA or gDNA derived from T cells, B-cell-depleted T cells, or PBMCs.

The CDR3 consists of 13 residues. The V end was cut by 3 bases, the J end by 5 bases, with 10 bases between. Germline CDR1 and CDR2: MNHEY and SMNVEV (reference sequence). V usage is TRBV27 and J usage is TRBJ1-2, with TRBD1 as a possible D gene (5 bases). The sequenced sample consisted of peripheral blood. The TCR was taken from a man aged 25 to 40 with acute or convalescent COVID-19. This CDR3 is CASSFSGSYGYTF. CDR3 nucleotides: TGTGCCAGCAGTTTTTCAGGGTCTTATGGCTACACCTTC.